This T cell receptor (beta chain) was captured by sequencing in a study of Ad26.COV2.S vaccination and SARS-CoV-2 variants. Overall study findings and caveats: An underestimation of total T cell responses may have resulted from the TCR breadth and depth analyses. The breadth of spike-specific CD8+ and CD4+ T cell responses after vaccination was reportedly substantial.

J gave up 4 bases and V 0 bases, and 7 bases lay outside the gene matches. The CDR3 length is 17 residues. Germline CDR1 is LGHNA and CDR2 is YSLEER. With respect to this clone: Its antigen is not known.

Assay: immunoSEQ multiplex PCR; the TCRdb copy retains only in-frame clones and omits some. The sample consists of around 140,000 clones, about nine tenths of them appearing once. This receptor was obtained from a human donor who had recovered from COVID-19. This chain joins TRBV4-3 and TRBJ2-1, with 9 bases matching TRBD1. Specimen: peripheral blood, collected after recovery from COVID-19. CDR3 DNA sequence: TGCGCCAGCAGCCAAGACGGGGGGACAGGGTTATACAATGAGCAGTTCTTC. This sequence encodes CASSQDGGTGLYNEQFF.